This TCR beta chain came from a study of early T cells in non-severe SARS-CoV-2 infection. Study at large: Sequencing input comprised bulk RNA from unsorted whole blood; chain pairing was not available.

The TCR library protocol was used to attach unique molecular identifiers. These identifiers were attached to individual cDNA molecules. A single record per CDR3 protein comes from TCRdb applying MiXCR to the 5' RACE reads. The sample has around 59,000 distinct CDR3 sequences; 9.5% to 15% are singletons. The CDR3 has 15 residues. Trimming cost V 0 bases and J 2 bases, with 8 bases left between them. Looked up from germline, CDR1 is SGHKS and CDR2 is YYEKEE (reference sequence). This clonotype was detected only a few times. Its antigen is as yet unknown. Study-wide points: VDJdb matching, biased toward anti-spike CD8 responses, missed private and CD4 specificities.

The sample was whole blood. The chain couples TRBV5-5 to TRBJ1-4; no firm D call. This TCR was sampled from an adult who was a healthcare worker with PCR-confirmed SARS-CoV-2 infection or an uninfected control (not recorded which). CDR3: CASSLVGQTNEKLFF. CDR3 in DNA: TGTGCCAGCAGCTTGGTCGGCCAGACTAATGAAAAACTGTTTTTT.